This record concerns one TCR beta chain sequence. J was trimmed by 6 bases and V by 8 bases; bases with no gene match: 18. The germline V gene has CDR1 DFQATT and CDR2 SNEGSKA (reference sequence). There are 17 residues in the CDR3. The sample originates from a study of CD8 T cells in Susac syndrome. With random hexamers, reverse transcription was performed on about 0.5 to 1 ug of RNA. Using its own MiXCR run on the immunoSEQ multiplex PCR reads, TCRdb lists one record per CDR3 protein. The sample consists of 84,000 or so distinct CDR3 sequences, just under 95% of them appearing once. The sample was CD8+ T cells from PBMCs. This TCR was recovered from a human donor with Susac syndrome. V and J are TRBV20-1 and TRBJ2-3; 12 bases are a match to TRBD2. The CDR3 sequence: CSTRPEGTSGHRDTQYF. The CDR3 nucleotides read TGCAGTACCAGACCTGAAGGGACTAGCGGGCACCGGGATACGCAGTATTTT.